The clone carrying this TCR beta chain came up a few times. When ophthalmopathy did not progress within 18 months, Graves' hyperthyroidism was considered stable. Uncontrolled infection, other autoimmune disease, pregnancy or lactation barred patients from enrollment. Trimming took off 11 bases at V and 3 bases at J, with 19 bases between the two ends. Germline loops: CDR1 SSHAT, CDR2 FNYEAQ (reference sequence). The CDR3 is 14 amino acids. This sample is drawn from a study of T cells in Graves' hyperthyroidism and ophthalmopathy. RNA transcripts gave rise to amplified TCR beta CDR3 regions. TCR CDR3 underwent first-round RT-PCR with the HTBI primer set. TCRdb recomputed calls from the multiplex PCR reads with MiXCR, one row per CDR3 protein. The sample yields hundreds of thousands of distinct CDR3 sequences, 38% seen once.

This chain connects TRBV7-7 to TRBJ1-1; D is perhaps TRBD1 (6 bases). Sequences were obtained from blood. The sequence was obtained from a man aged 18 to 30 with Graves' hyperthyroidism. CDR3 bases: TGTGCCGGCCTGGGGGGGCTAGTGTACACTGAAGCTTTCTTT. This gives the protein CAGLGGLVYTEAFF.